The entry below describes one TCR beta chain. Antigen specificity is unknown. This entry is derived from a study of T cell clones after liver transplantation. Whole-study context: Three of the eight recipients were HCV-positive; the rest had non-autoimmune, non-viral transplant indications.

The method was immunoSEQ multiplex PCR; TCRdb's version includes in-frame clones alone and lacks a portion of them. The sample records under 1,500 clones, under 65% being singletons. The length of the CDR3 is 14 residues. In germline, CDR1 is SGHVS, CDR2 FNYEAQ. The V gene end was trimmed by 1 base and the J gene end by 10 bases; junction bases not matched to a gene: 9. Sequencing of dividing CFSE-low cells from the MLR defined alloreactive TCRbeta sequences. Sequenced sample: CD4+ T cells from cultured PBMCs. The receptor's source is a human patient who received a liver transplant. Some T cells may have come from the graft donor. The gene calls are TRBV7-6 and TRBJ2-7; 8 nucleotides agree with TRBD1. The CDR3 reads CASSLGFTGGDQYF. DNA for the CDR3: TGTGCCAGCAGCTTAGGATTTACAGGGGGTGATCAGTACTTC.